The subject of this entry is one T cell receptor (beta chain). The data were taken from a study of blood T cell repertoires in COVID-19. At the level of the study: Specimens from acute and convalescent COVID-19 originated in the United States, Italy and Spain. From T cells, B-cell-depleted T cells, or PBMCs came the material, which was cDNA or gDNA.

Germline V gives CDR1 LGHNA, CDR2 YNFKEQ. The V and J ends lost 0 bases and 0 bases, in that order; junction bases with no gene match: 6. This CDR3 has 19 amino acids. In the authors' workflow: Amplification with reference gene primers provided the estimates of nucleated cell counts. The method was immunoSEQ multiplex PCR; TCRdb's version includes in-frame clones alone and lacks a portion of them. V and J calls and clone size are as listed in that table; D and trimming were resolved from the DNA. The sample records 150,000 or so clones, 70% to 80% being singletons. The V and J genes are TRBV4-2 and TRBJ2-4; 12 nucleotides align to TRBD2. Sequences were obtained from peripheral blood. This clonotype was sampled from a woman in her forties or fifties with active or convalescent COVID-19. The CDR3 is CASSQDLLAGGLAKNIQYF. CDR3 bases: TGTGCCAGCAGCCAAGATCTTCTAGCGGGGGGGCTAGCCAAAAACATTCAGTACTTC.